The rows below give T cell receptor beta chains drawn from one sample of a study of CD8+ T cells in alopecia areata. TCRdb keeps only in-frame clones here, not all; method: immunoSEQ multiplex PCR. The repertoire holds 95,000 to 110,000 clones, with approximately 52% as singletons. The source material was CD4+ T cells sorted from blood. The receptors come from a human donor in good health. Each CDR3 is given without its conserved first and last residue. Each record gives: J gene, clone size, D gene, V gene, CDR3 protein. The D gene is left open where the match is weak. Size is stated for part of the rows, as once, few or many counts, or as a class when the clone is expanded.

j_call: TRBJ2-7
clone_size: -
d_call: TRBD1
v_call: TRBV7-9
cdr3_aa: ASSPSPGTGAYEQY

j_call: TRBJ2-1
clone_size: few
d_call: -
v_call: TRBV10-3
cdr3_aa: AISESRNEQF

j_call: TRBJ2-5
clone_size: -
d_call: -
v_call: TRBV30
cdr3_aa: AWSGGASSRVETQY

j_call: TRBJ1-4
clone_size: -
d_call: TRBD1
v_call: TRBV2
cdr3_aa: ASSARRGNEKLF

j_call: TRBJ2-3
clone_size: few
d_call: TRBD1
v_call: TRBV18
cdr3_aa: ASSPGQGTDTQY

j_call: TRBJ1-4
clone_size: few
d_call: -
v_call: TRBV30
cdr3_aa: AWSVGSGDEKLF

j_call: TRBJ1-6
clone_size: many
d_call: -
v_call: TRBV6-5
cdr3_aa: ASSAEVYNSPLH

j_call: TRBJ1-5
clone_size: -
d_call: -
v_call: TRBV2
cdr3_aa: ASSVSNQPQH

j_call: TRBJ2-1
clone_size: -
d_call: -
v_call: TRBV7-2
cdr3_aa: ASSLRAGNEQF

j_call: TRBJ1-2
clone_size: -
d_call: TRBD1
v_call: TRBV30
cdr3_aa: AWRRDRPYGYT

j_call: TRBJ2-1
clone_size: -
d_call: -
v_call: TRBV5-1
cdr3_aa: ASSTGVYNEQF

j_call: TRBJ1-2
clone_size: -
d_call: TRBD1
v_call: TRBV5-4
cdr3_aa: ASSTGGEGVRGGYT